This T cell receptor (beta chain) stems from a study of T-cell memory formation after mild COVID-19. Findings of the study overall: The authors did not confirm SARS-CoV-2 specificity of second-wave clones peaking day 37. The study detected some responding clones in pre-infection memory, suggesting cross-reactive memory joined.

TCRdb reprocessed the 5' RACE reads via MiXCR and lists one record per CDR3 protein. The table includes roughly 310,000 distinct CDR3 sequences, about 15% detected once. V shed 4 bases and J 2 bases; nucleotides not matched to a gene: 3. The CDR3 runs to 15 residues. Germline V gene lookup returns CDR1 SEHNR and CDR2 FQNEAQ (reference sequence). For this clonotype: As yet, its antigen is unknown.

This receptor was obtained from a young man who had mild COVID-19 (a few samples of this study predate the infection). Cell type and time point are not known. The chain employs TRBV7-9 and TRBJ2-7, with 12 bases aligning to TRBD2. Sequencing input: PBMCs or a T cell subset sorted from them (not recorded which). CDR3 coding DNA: TGTGCCAGCAGCTCAAGGACTAGCGGGGCCTACGAGCAGTACTTC. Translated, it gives CASSSRTSGAYEQYF.